This TCR beta chain emerged from a study of blood T cell repertoires in COVID-19. Study details: Specimens from acute and convalescent COVID-19 originated in the United States, Italy and Spain. Sources were T cells, B-cell-depleted T cells, or PBMCs; the material itself was cDNA or gDNA.

Original analysis: Amplification of reference gene primers was used by the study to estimate nucleated cell counts. Clones were read by immunoSEQ multiplex PCR, and TCRdb kept only the in-frame ones, dropping some. The V and J calls and clone size were taken over from that table, and D and trimming were inferred from the DNA. The profile shows more than 110,000 clones, roughly 80% of them singletons. The germline gives CDR1 LGHDT, CDR2 YNNKEL (reference sequence). This CDR3 has 14 residues. V was clipped by 5 bases and J by 4 bases; unmatched bases: 4. This sequence was found in an elderly woman with acute or convalescent COVID-19. The chain has TRBV3-1 (or the pseudogene TRBV3-2) and TRBJ1-4, with 7 bases identical to TRBD1. The source material was peripheral blood. CDR3 nucleotides: TGTGCCAGCAGCGAGGGACAGTTTAATGAAAAACTGTTTTTT. Translation: CASSEGQFNEKLFF.